What follows are 24 T cell receptor beta chains derived from one specimen sequenced in a study of shared clonotypes between healthy human individuals. Naive CD8 cells lacked CD45RO and underwent positive selection for CCR7, leaving out terminally differentiated effector memory CD45RA+ cells. Sequencing was performed with immunoSEQ multiplex PCR; in TCRdb, only in-frame clones are kept and a portion is missing. This sample yields just over 2,000,000 clones, of which over 85% are seen a single time; 1.1% belongs to the top ten. Material: naive CD8+ T cells sorted from blood. Source of these receptors: a man between 18 and 35 years old in good health.

V and J are TRBV7-3 and TRBJ1-1; no reliable D call. CDR1 SGHTA and CDR2 FQGTGA come from the germline V gene. The CDR3 is made up of 13 amino acids. Trimming left V 5 bases short and J 8 bases short, with 15 bases between. CDR3 residues: CASSPSHPGEAFF. The CDR3 coding sequence is TGTGCCAGCAGCCCCAGCCACCCTGGGGAAGCTTTCTTT.

The gene calls are TRBV27 and TRBJ2-1, with a possible D match to TRBD1 (5 bases). Germline-derived CDR1 and CDR2 are MNHEY and SMNVEV (reference sequence). V lost 5 bases and J 2 bases, leaving 16 bases between the germline ends. CDR3 length: 16 amino acids. CDR3 bases: TGTGCCAGCAGTCCCCAGGGCGTTGAGACCTACAATGAGCAGTTCTTC. Translating it yields CASSPQGVETYNEQFF.

The chain recombines TRBV4-1 with TRBJ2-5; D tentatively reads TRBD1 or TRBD2 (5 bases each). V was pared by 0 bases and J by 5 bases, with 13 bases between. CDR1 MGHRA and CDR2 YSYEKL come from the germline V gene. This CDR3 region has 15 residues. DNA of the CDR3: TGCGCCAGCAGCCAAGATCCCGGGGCCGAGGAGACCCAGTACTTC. This translates into CASSQDPGAEETQYF.

The chain recombines TRBV13 with TRBJ1-3; tentative D call: TRBD1 (5 bases). The V end was cut by 4 bases, the J end by 7 bases, with 11 bases between. Germline CDR1 and CDR2: PRHDT and FYEKMQ (reference sequence). The CDR3 has 13 amino acids. CDR3 region: CASSSAGLNTIYF. The CDR3, as DNA: TGTGCCAGCAGCTCAGCGGGGCTGAACACCATATATTTT.

To note about this clone: This sample also contains other DNA sequences that code for the same CDR3. The chain links TRBV27 to TRBJ2-2; unclear D gene. Trimming shortened V by 2 bases and J by 1 base, and 2 bases separated the two germline ends. Germline assignment: CDR1 MNHEY and CDR2 SMNVEV (reference sequence). CDR3 length: 13 residues. The CDR3 loop reads CASSLMNTGELFF. Here the CDR3 DNA reads TGTGCCAGCAGTTTAATGAACACCGGGGAGCTGTTTTTT.

This chain links TRBV13 with TRBJ2-7; D is possibly TRBD1 (7 bases). The CDR3 sequence is 14 residues long. Germline V gene lookup returns CDR1 PRHDT and CDR2 FYEKMQ (reference sequence). V was cut by 5 bases and J by 3 bases, with 14 bases left in between. The CDR3 region has the DNA TGTGCCAGCAGCAGGGGGCCGCGGGGCTACGAGCAGTACTTC. It translates to CASSRGPRGYEQYF. Drawing the rest from reference TRBV13 and TRBJ2-7, the complete variable domain is AAGVIQSPRHLIKEKRETATLKCYPIPRHDTVYWYQQGPGQDPQFLISFYEKMQSDKGSIPDRFSAQQFSDYHSELNMSSLELGDSALYFCASSRGPRGYEQYFGPGTRLTVT.

V gene TRBV5-6 combines with J gene TRBJ1-6, with D uncertain. Trimming stripped 0 bases from V and 0 bases from J, with 7 bases between. The CDR3 is 16 amino acids. CDR1 is SGHDT, CDR2 YYEEEE, per germline. CDR3 loop: CASSLAEGSYNSPLHF. The CDR3 DNA follows: TGTGCCAGCAGCTTGGCGGAGGGCTCCTATAATTCACCCCTCCACTTT.

The chain is built from TRBV5-6 and TRBJ2-7; D remains ambiguous. Germline lookup yields CDR1 SGHDT and CDR2 YYEEEE. This CDR3 has 14 residues. V was pared by 0 bases and J by 1 base, with 8 bases between. The CDR3: CASSLGITSYEQYF. The CDR3, as DNA: TGTGCCAGCAGCTTGGGTATCACTTCCTACGAGCAGTACTTC.

This chain joins TRBV9 and TRBJ2-7; 11 nucleotides match TRBD1. The CDR3 has 15 residues. Germline CDR1 SGDLS, CDR2 YYNGEE. V was clipped by 4 bases and J by 5 bases; unmatched bases: 8. The DNA for the CDR3 is TGTGCCAGCAGCCCAGGACAGGGGGCGCGGAACGAGCAGTACTTC. This encodes CASSPGQGARNEQYF.

CDR3 sequence reads: CASSQEIGGQKNQPQHF. In DNA, the CDR3 is TGCGCCAGCAGCCAAGAAATCGGGGGACAGAAAAATCAGCCCCAGCATTTT. The chain employs TRBV4-1 and TRBJ1-5; 7 nucleotides line up with TRBD1. The CDR3 loop spans 17 amino acids. Trimming cost V 0 bases and J 4 bases; bases outside gene matches: 9. Germline-derived CDR1 and CDR2 are MGHRA and YSYEKL.

The rearrangement links TRBV27 to TRBJ2-3; a weak D match, TRBD1 (6 bases). The CDR3 has 14 residues. Trimming removed 3 bases at V and 2 bases at J, with 9 bases between. Germline assignment: CDR1 MNHEY and CDR2 SMNVEV (reference sequence). The CDR3 loop is CASSFYRDTDTQYF. The CDR3 DNA reads TGTGCCAGCAGTTTCTACAGGGACACAGATACGCAGTATTTT.

V usage is TRBV10-1 and J usage is TRBJ1-1; a weak D match, TRBD1 (6 bases). Germline CDR1 reads WNHNN; CDR2 reads SYGVQD (reference sequence). V lost 4 bases and J lost 0, with 9 bases in between. There are 14 residues in the CDR3. The CDR3 sequence is CASSADRMNTEAFF. In DNA form, the CDR3 reads TGCGCCAGCAGTGCGGACAGAATGAACACTGAAGCTTTCTTT.

The chain links TRBV2 to TRBJ2-1; D gene uncertain. Trimming took 7 bases from V and 1 from J, leaving 8 bases between them. Germline CDR1 SNHLY, CDR2 FYNNEI. The CDR3 length is 13 residues. The CDR3 coding sequence is TGTGCCAGCAAGGTGGGTTCCTACAATGAGCAGTTCTTC. This gives the protein CASKVGSYNEQFF.

The chain employs TRBV27 and TRBJ2-5; maybe TRBD1 (7 bases). This CDR3 has 14 amino acids. CDR1 and CDR2 (germline): MNHEY, SMNVEV (reference sequence). The ends were cut back, 6 bases at V and 0 bases at J, with 11 bases in the middle. The CDR3, as DNA: TGTGCCAGCAGGATCAGGGGGGACCAAGAGACCCAGTACTTC. Its protein is CASRIRGDQETQYF.

The chain carries TRBV10-3 and TRBJ2-2, with 8 bases aligning to TRBD1. Trimming cost V 3 bases and J 6 bases; bases outside gene matches: 15. Germline CDR1 reads ENHRY; CDR2 reads SYGVKD. The CDR3 totals 18 residues. CDR3 sequence: CAISEMLGTGPKSGELFF. Here the CDR3 DNA reads TGTGCCATCAGTGAAATGCTGGGGACAGGACCTAAATCCGGGGAGCTGTTTTTT.

V usage is TRBV7-9 and J usage is TRBJ2-2, with D uncertain. V was trimmed by 5 bases and J by 6 bases, leaving 10 bases between them. In germline, CDR1 is SEHNR, CDR2 FQNEAQ (reference sequence). This CDR3 has 13 residues. As DNA, the CDR3 is TGTGCCAGCAGCCCCCTCCCAGCCGGGGAGCTGTTTTTT. Its translation: CASSPLPAGELFF. Based on the CDR3 plus reference TRBV7-9 and TRBJ2-2, the full variable domain is DTGVSQNPRHKITKRGQNVTFRCDPISEHNRLYWYRQTLGQGPEFLTYFQNEAQLEKSRLLSDRFSAERPKGSFSTLEIQRTEQGDSAMYLCASSPLPAGELFFGEGSRLTVL.

The CDR3 protein is CSVTSGKGYEQYF. Written as DNA, the CDR3 is TGCAGCGTGACTAGCGGGAAGGGATACGAGCAGTACTTC. This chain uses TRBV29-1 with TRBJ2-7, with 11 bases identical to TRBD2. The length of the CDR3 is 13 residues. V shed 6 bases, J shed 4 bases, and the junction held 5 bases outside the gene matches. CDR1 and CDR2 from the germline V gene are SQVTM and ANQGSEA.

Comment on this clone: The sample contains more than one DNA sequence encoding this CDR3. V usage is TRBV28 and J usage is TRBJ2-5, with TRBD1 matching over 7 bases. J was trimmed by 3 bases and V by 3 bases; bases with no gene match: 1. CDR3 length equals 13 residues. Germline values: CDR1 MDHEN, CDR2 SYDVKM. CDR3: CASSFQGEETQYF. The CDR3 nucleotides read TGTGCCAGCAGTTTCCAGGGGGAAGAGACCCAGTACTTC.

The chain has TRBV28 and TRBJ1-5; D perhaps matches TRBD1 (5 bases). Germline assignment: CDR1 MDHEN and CDR2 SYDVKM. This CDR3 spans 14 amino acids. Trimming took off 2 bases at V and 8 bases at J, with 13 bases between the two ends. Here the CDR3 reads CASSLPSGWEPQHF. In DNA form, the CDR3 reads TGTGCCAGCAGTTTACCGTCAGGGTGGGAGCCCCAGCATTTT. Complete variable domain (other parts from reference TRBV28 and TRBJ1-5): DVKVTQSSRYLVKRTGEKVFLECVQDMDHENMFWYRQDPGLGLRLIYFSYDVKMKEKGDIPEGYSVSREKKERFSLILESASTNQTSMYLCASSLPSGWEPQHFGDGTRLSIL.

V and J are TRBV7-9 and TRBJ2-3; 7 bases line up with TRBD1. Trimming took 3 bases from V and 4 from J; bases not matched to a gene: 4. CDR1 is SEHNR and CDR2 is FQNEAQ in the germline V gene (reference sequence). The CDR3 runs to 14 residues. The CDR3 DNA is TGTGCCAGCAGCTTCCCGACAGGGTCAGATACGCAGTATTTT. This sequence encodes CASSFPTGSDTQYF. The whole variable domain, remainder taken from reference TRBV7-9 and TRBJ2-3, is DTGVSQNPRHKITKRGQNVTFRCDPISEHNRLYWYRQTLGQGPEFLTYFQNEAQLEKSRLLSDRFSAERPKGSFSTLEIQRTEQGDSAMYLCASSFPTGSDTQYFGPGTRLTVL.

About this clone itself: The identical CDR3 is also encoded by other nucleotide sequences in the sample. The chain uses TRBV6-5 and TRBJ1-2, with D perhaps TRBD1 (6 bases). The V end lost 2 bases, the J end lost 4 bases, and 8 bases lay between the germline ends. Germline CDR1 and CDR2: MNHEY and SVGAGI. The CDR3 loop spans 13 amino acids. The CDR3 nucleotides are TGTGCCAGCAGTTACGGGGGCGGCTATGGCTACACCTTC. This gives the protein CASSYGGGYGYTF.

This chain connects TRBV30 to TRBJ2-2; no clear D. V was trimmed by 0 bases and J by 7 bases, leaving 9 bases between them. The length of the CDR3 is 13 residues. CDR1 GTSNPN and CDR2 SVGIG come from the germline V gene (reference sequence). CDR3 nucleotides: TGTGCCTGGAGTGTTAATGATGACGGGGAGCTGTTTTTT. Its protein is CAWSVNDDGELFF.

V gene TRBV6-1 combines with J gene TRBJ1-1, with unresolved D. This CDR3 contains 14 residues. Germline V CDR1 and CDR2: MNHNS, SASEGT. Trimming pared 5 bases from V and 4 bases from J, leaving 14 bases between. The CDR3 bases are TGTGCCAGCAGTCCGGACGGTATGGCCACTGAAGCTTTCTTT. This translates into CASSPDGMATEAFF.

This rearrangement joins TRBV5-4 to TRBJ1-2, with D possibly being TRBD1 (6 bases). Trimming left V 4 bases short and J 6 bases short, with 16 bases between. CDR1 SGHNT and CDR2 YYREEE come from the germline V gene (reference sequence). The CDR3 has 14 residues. The CDR3 protein is CASSQPGAGDGYTF. The CDR3 DNA sequence: TGTGCCAGCAGCCAGCCGGGGGCGGGGGATGGCTACACCTTC.